The rows below give T cell receptor beta chains drawn from one sample of a study of blood T cell repertoires in COVID-19. Repertoires were generated with immunoSEQ multiplex PCR, while TCRdb's copy carries only in-frame clones and drops some. Of fewer than 250,000 clones listed, roughly 88% are singletons. Sequenced: PBMCs or T cells enriched from blood (not recorded which). The receptors were gathered from a woman between 45 and 65 years old who had recovered from COVID-19. The CDR3 runs from the conserved cysteine through the conserved F or W. D genes are given only for firm matches. Not every row has a clone size; where given, it reads once, few, many or a size class.

J gene: TRBJ2-5
V gene: TRBV15
D gene: -
clone size: -
CDR3 protein: CATSRDLSPTQYF
CDR3 DNA: TGTGCCACCAGCAGAGATCTGTCTCCTACCCAGTACTTC

J gene: TRBJ2-1
V gene: TRBV9
D gene: TRBD1
clone size: -
CDR3 protein: CASSVTVGTGLYNEQFF
CDR3 DNA: TGTGCCAGCAGCGTAACGGTTGGGACAGGACTTTACAATGAGCAGTTCTTC

J gene: TRBJ1-1
V gene: TRBV11-3
D gene: -
clone size: -
CDR3 protein: CASSPLRYTEAFF
CDR3 DNA: TGTGCCAGCAGCCCCCTACGGTACACTGAAGCTTTCTTT

J gene: TRBJ2-3
V gene: TRBV4-1
D gene: -
clone size: -
CDR3 protein: CASSQVPTDTQYF
CDR3 DNA: TGCGCCAGCAGCCAAGTCCCGACAGATACGCAGTATTTT

J gene: TRBJ2-7
V gene: TRBV10-3
D gene: -
clone size: -
CDR3 protein: CAISERGQNYEQYF
CDR3 DNA: TGTGCCATCAGTGAGCGAGGACAAAATTACGAGCAGTACTTC

J gene: TRBJ1-3
V gene: TRBV15
D gene: -
clone size: -
CDR3 protein: CATSRDGGYGNTIYF
CDR3 DNA: TGTGCCACCAGCAGAGATGGGGGGTATGGAAACACCATATATTTT

J gene: TRBJ1-3
V gene: TRBV27
D gene: TRBD1
clone size: few
CDR3 protein: CASSLTGEAGNTIYF
CDR3 DNA: TGTGCCAGCAGTTTGACAGGGGAAGCTGGAAACACCATATATTTT

J gene: TRBJ2-1
V gene: TRBV11-3
D gene: TRBD2
clone size: -
CDR3 protein: CASSLDRASGRARGEQFF
CDR3 DNA: TGTGCCAGCAGCTTAGATCGGGCTAGCGGGAGGGCTAGGGGTGAGCAGTTCTTC

J gene: TRBJ2-1
V gene: TRBV27
D gene: TRBD1
clone size: few
CDR3 protein: CASRQGETSSEQFF
CDR3 DNA: TGTGCCAGCAGACAGGGGGAGACCTCCAGTGAGCAGTTCTTC

J gene: TRBJ2-1
V gene: TRBV6-6
D gene: TRBD2
clone size: -
CDR3 protein: CASGLAGNEQFF
CDR3 DNA: TGTGCCAGCGGGCTAGCGGGCAATGAGCAGTTCTTC

J gene: TRBJ1-5
V gene: TRBV23-1
D gene: -
clone size: -
CDR3 protein: CASKTGTPTEYSNQPQHF
CDR3 DNA: TGCGCCAGCAAAACCGGGACACCCACCGAGTATAGCAATCAGCCCCAGCATTTT

J gene: TRBJ2-1
V gene: TRBV27
D gene: TRBD2
clone size: -
CDR3 protein: CASSLPTSGRFPHNEQFF
CDR3 DNA: TGTGCCAGCAGTCTACCGACTAGCGGTAGATTCCCACACAATGAGCAGTTCTTC